The next 28 T cell receptor beta chains were all read from a single sample in a study of cytomegalovirus exposure and HLA in healthy donors. Method: immunoSEQ multiplex PCR; TCRdb's copy keeps in-frame clones and lacks some. The sample carries about 160,000 clones, 91% recorded once. The sequencing input was PBMCs. The receptors were sampled from a woman younger than 30 in good health and CMV-seropositive.

The chain couples TRBV9 to TRBJ2-1; possibly TRBD2 for D (7 bases). V was clipped by 0 bases and J by 8 bases, with 15 bases between them. Germline CDR1 SGDLS, CDR2 YYNGEE. The CDR3 has 15 amino acids. CDR3 in amino acids: CASSVGGGRADEQFF. In DNA, the CDR3 is TGTGCCAGCAGCGTAGGAGGGGGGAGGGCCGATGAGCAGTTCTTC.

The chain has TRBV9 and TRBJ2-3; TRBD2 is a possible D gene (5 bases). The CDR3 loop spans 16 amino acids. Trimming shortened V by 0 bases and J by 6 bases, and 17 bases separated the two germline ends. In germline, CDR1 is SGDLS, CDR2 YYNGEE. CDR3 sequence (DNA): TGTGCCAGCAGCGTAGAAATACTCCCGCCGGGGGATACGCAGTATTTT. Translating gives CASSVEILPPGDTQYF.

J is TRBJ1-1 and V is TRBV14; D unclear. V lost 0 bases to trimming and J lost 4 bases, with 18 bases between them. The CDR3 extends over 17 amino acids. From germline, CDR1 is SGHDN and CDR2 FVKESK. In DNA, the CDR3 is TGTGCCAGCAGCCAAGACCCGAGGGAAGGTAGCGGCACTGAAGCTTTCTTT. Translating gives CASSQDPREGSGTEAFF.

This chain links TRBV7-9 with TRBJ1-2; D unresolved. Trimming pared 5 bases from V and 4 bases from J, leaving 5 bases between. Germline CDR1 and CDR2: SEHNR and FQNEAQ (reference sequence). This CDR3 has 11 amino acids. Here the CDR3 reads CASSRGYGYTF. The CDR3 DNA reads TGTGCCAGCAGCCGCGGCTATGGCTACACCTTC.

The CDR3 sequence: CASSRTFNYEQYF. The CDR3 DNA reads TGTGCCAGCAGCCGGACATTTAACTACGAGCAGTACTTC. The V and J genes are TRBV14 and TRBJ2-7; possible D gene TRBD1, 5 bases. The germline CDR1 and CDR2 sequences are SGHDN and FVKESK. Trimming removed 4 bases at V and 3 bases at J, with 10 bases between. The CDR3 covers 13 residues. Complete variable domain (other parts from reference TRBV14 and TRBJ2-7): EAGVTQFPSHSVIEKGQTVTLRCDPISGHDNLYWYRRVMGKEIKFLLHFVKESKQDESGMPNNRFLAERTGGTYSTLKVQPAELEDSGVYFCASSRTFNYEQYFGPGTRLTVT.

This clone was recorded once. This chain links TRBV6-1 with TRBJ1-1; 7 bases align to TRBD1. The CDR3 spans 16 residues. V lost 2 bases to trimming and J lost 11 bases; unmatched junction nucleotides: 17. CDR1 MNHNS and CDR2 SASEGT come from the germline V gene. The CDR3 DNA sequence: TGTGCCAGCAGTGAACCGCGGTCTACGGGACAGCTCTATGCTTTCTTT. Its protein product is CASSEPRSTGQLYAFF.

The V and J genes are TRBV7-8 and TRBJ1-4; D remains ambiguous. With 2 bases removed from V and 1 base from J, the gap between germline ends came to 11 bases. The CDR3 spans 16 residues. CDR1 and CDR2 from the germline V gene are SGHVS and FQNEAQ. The CDR3 sequence is CASSLFPGKTNEKLFF. In DNA form, the CDR3 reads TGTGCCAGCAGCTTATTTCCAGGAAAAACTAATGAAAAACTGTTTTTT.

The DNA for the CDR3 is TGTGCCACCAGCAGATCCTTGACCTCTAGCGCAACCTCCTACGAGCAGTACTTC. It specifies CATSRSLTSSATSYEQYF. V and J are TRBV15 and TRBJ2-7, with D perhaps TRBD2 (6 bases). Per the germline V gene, CDR1 is LNHNV and CDR2 is YYDKDF (reference sequence). Trimming removed 2 bases from V and 0 bases from J, with 20 bases in between. This CDR3 is built from 18 residues.

This clone turned up a few times. The chain is built from TRBV15 and TRBJ1-2; maybe TRBD1 (5 bases). The V gene's germline CDR1 is LNHNV and CDR2 YYDKDF (reference sequence). The CDR3 sequence is 17 residues long. Trimming took off 0 bases at V and 1 base at J, with 15 bases between the two ends. Here the CDR3 DNA reads TGTGCCACCAGCAGAGAGTGGTCAGGGCCACTTAACTATGGCTACACCTTC. This sequence encodes CATSREWSGPLNYGYTF.

The chain couples TRBV28 to TRBJ1-2; D possibly corresponds to TRBD1 (6 bases). Germline values: CDR1 MDHEN, CDR2 SYDVKM. The germline V and J ends were trimmed by 5 bases and 4 bases, with 14 bases remaining between them. This CDR3 is built from 14 residues. CDR3 sequence: CASSPGGGAYGYTF. DNA of the CDR3: TGTGCCAGCAGTCCCGGGGGGGGCGCCTATGGCTACACCTTC.

The V call is TRBV5-6, the J call TRBJ2-5, with 9 nucleotides matching TRBD1. After removal of 3 bases from V and 4 bases from J, the junction contained 7 bases not matched to a gene. CDR1 and CDR2 from the germline V gene are SGHDT and YYEEEE. The CDR3 runs 15 residues. In DNA form, the CDR3 reads TGTGCCAGCAGCTCAGGACAGGGGCGCGGAGAGACCCAGTACTTC. Encoded protein: CASSSGQGRGETQYF.

The chain carries TRBV5-1 and TRBJ2-7; 11 nucleotides match TRBD2. This CDR3 has 20 amino acids. With 3 bases clipped from V and 2 bases from J, the junction kept 19 bases outside the gene matches. The germline V gene has CDR1 SGHRS and CDR2 YFSETQ. CDR3 in amino acids: CASSSVFSGLAERPTYEQYF. CDR3 sequence (DNA): TGCGCCAGCAGCTCTGTCTTCTCGGGACTAGCGGAAAGACCGACCTACGAGCAGTACTTC.

The CDR3 sequence: CASSEGQGDDQPQHF. The CDR3, as DNA: TGTGCCAGCAGTGAAGGACAGGGGGACGATCAGCCCCAGCATTTT. The rearrangement uses TRBV2 and TRBJ1-5; 9 bases agree with TRBD1. After removal of 1 base from V and 5 bases from J, the junction contained 3 bases not matched to a gene. Germline V lookup: CDR1 SNHLY, CDR2 FYNNEI. This CDR3 contains 15 residues. Supplemented by reference TRBV2 and TRBJ1-5, the full variable domain reads EPEVTQTPSHQVTQMGQEVILRCVPISNHLYFYWYRQILGQKVEFLVSFYNNEISEKSEIFDDQFSVERPDGSNFTLKIRSTKLEDSAMYFCASSEGQGDDQPQHFGDGTRLSIL.

The count of this clone is one. This chain links TRBV4-3 with TRBJ2-4, with TRBD2 matching 7 bases. With V trimmed by 2 bases and J by 0 bases, 13 bases remained unmatched. Germline V gene sequence: CDR1 LGHNA, CDR2 YSLEER. The CDR3 runs to 19 residues. The CDR3 region is CASSQKRTGLAEAKNIQYF. DNA of the CDR3: TGCGCCAGCAGCCAAAAAAGGACCGGGCTAGCGGAAGCCAAAAACATTCAGTACTTC.

The J gene is TRBJ2-2, the V gene TRBV19; 12 positions agree with TRBD2. J gave up 6 bases and V 0 bases, and 8 bases lay outside the gene matches. In germline, CDR1 is LNHDA, CDR2 SQIVND (reference sequence). This CDR3 contains 18 residues. CDR3 region: CASSIEASGRAVAGELFF. In DNA, the CDR3 is TGTGCCAGTAGTATAGAGGCTAGCGGGAGGGCCGTAGCCGGGGAGCTGTTTTTT. The whole variable domain, filled in from reference TRBV19 and TRBJ2-2, reads DGGITQSPKYLFRKEGQNVTLSCEQNLNHDAMYWYRQDPGQGLRLIYYSQIVNDFQKGDIAEGYSVSREKKESFPLTVTSAQKNPTAFYLCASSIEASGRAVAGELFFGEGSRLTVL.

This clone appeared a single time. The CDR3 bases are TGCGCCAGCAGGGGTAGCTTTACCCAAGAGACCCAGTACTTC. It is translated as CASRGSFTQETQYF. V is TRBV5-1 and J is TRBJ2-5; no firm D call. Trimming left V 5 bases short and J 1 base short, with 12 bases between. CDR3 length: 14 residues. Germline values: CDR1 SGHRS, CDR2 YFSETQ.

The V gene is TRBV6-5, the J gene TRBJ2-7, with 11 bases aligning to TRBD1. CDR3 length: 14 amino acids. V lost 2 bases, J lost 5 bases, and 2 bases stayed unmatched. The germline V gene encodes CDR1 MNHEY and CDR2 SVGAGI. The CDR3, as DNA: TGTGCCAGCAGTTACGGGACAGGGGGAAACGAGCAGTACTTC. The encoded protein is CASSYGTGGNEQYF.

The table lists this clone with a count of one. The V and J genes are TRBV7-8 and TRBJ1-1; 7 bases fit TRBD1. V shed 6 bases, J shed 3 bases, and the junction held 4 bases outside the gene matches. Per germline, CDR1 SGHVS and CDR2 FQNEAQ. The CDR3 contains 13 residues. CDR3 loop: CASRTTGYTEAFF. In nucleotides, the CDR3 is TGTGCCAGCAGGACGACAGGGTACACTGAAGCTTTCTTT.

The rearrangement joins TRBV29-1 to TRBJ2-5; 7 positions agree with TRBD1. The length of the CDR3 is 12 residues. J was trimmed by 2 bases and V by 4 bases; bases with no gene match: 1. The germline gives CDR1 SQVTM, CDR2 ANQGSEA. The CDR3 loop is CSVGQGQETQYF. CDR3 sequence (DNA): TGCAGCGTTGGACAGGGACAAGAGACCCAGTACTTC.

The V call is TRBV7-9, the J call TRBJ1-4; D might be TRBD1 (6 bases). With 4 bases removed from V and 7 bases from J, the gap between germline ends came to 19 bases. This CDR3 is 16 amino acids long. CDR1 and CDR2 from the germline V gene are SEHNR and FQNEAQ (reference sequence). CDR3 sequence (DNA): TGTGCCAGCAGCTCCCCACAGGGCGGGTTCGGTGAAAAACTGTTTTTT. Its protein product is CASSSPQGGFGEKLFF. The full variable domain, its missing parts supplied by reference TRBV7-9 and TRBJ1-4, is DTGVSQNPRHKITKRGQNVTFRCDPISEHNRLYWYRQTLGQGPEFLTYFQNEAQLEKSRLLSDRFSAERPKGSFSTLEIQRTEQGDSAMYLCASSSPQGGFGEKLFFGSGTQLSVL.

In this sample, this clone turned up once. The rearrangement uses TRBV18 and TRBJ2-7; 7 bases line up with TRBD1. CDR1 is KGHSH, CDR2 LQKENI, per germline. The trim removed 1 base at V and 1 base at J, leaving 4 bases unmatched. The length of the CDR3 is 15 residues. CDR3 nucleotide sequence: TGTGCCAGCTCACCACTCCCGGGACAGTCCTACGAGCAGTACTTC. Protein: CASSPLPGQSYEQYF.

This chain links TRBV30 with TRBJ1-4; TRBD1 agrees at 7 bases. Germline CDR1 GTSNPN, CDR2 SVGIG (reference sequence). The CDR3 has 16 amino acids. V was pared by 2 bases and J by 2 bases, with 8 bases of the junction left unmatched. The CDR3 reads CAWSTDRVSTNEKLFF. CDR3 DNA sequence: TGTGCCTGGAGTACTGACAGGGTGTCGACTAATGAAAAACTGTTTTTT.

This clone was counted between two and nine times. The rearrangement joins TRBV7-2 to TRBJ2-7, with 8 bases that match TRBD2. Germline CDR1 SGHTA, CDR2 FQGNSA. J gave up 5 bases and V 0 bases, and 0 bases lay outside the gene matches. The CDR3 sequence is 13 residues long. The CDR3: CASSLAGLDEQYF. CDR3 nucleotide sequence: TGTGCCAGCAGCTTAGCGGGACTAGACGAGCAGTACTTC.

The CDR3 DNA is TGCGCCAGCAGCCAAGGGGACAGGGGCACAAAGAACTACGAGCAGTACTTC. It is translated as CASSQGDRGTKNYEQYF. The rearrangement links TRBV4-1 to TRBJ2-7, with TRBD1 matching over 10 bases. CDR1 is MGHRA, CDR2 YSYEKL, per germline. After removal of 1 base from V and 3 bases from J, the junction contained 9 bases not matched to a gene. The CDR3 length is 17 residues.

The V and J genes are TRBV27 and TRBJ2-5; possible D gene TRBD1, 6 bases. The CDR3 runs 14 residues. V was shortened by 4 bases and J by 3 bases, with 12 bases between the two germline ends. Germline V gene lookup returns CDR1 MNHEY and CDR2 SMNVEV (reference sequence). The chain's CDR3 is CASSSWTAKETQYF. The DNA for the CDR3 is TGTGCCAGCAGTTCCTGGACAGCCAAAGAGACCCAGTACTTC.

This chain uses TRBV5-1 with TRBJ2-5; 9 bases are a match to TRBD2. The J segment lost 5 bases and the V segment lost 0 bases, leaving 5 bases of the junction unmatched. Germline CDR1 SGHRS, CDR2 YFSETQ. This CDR3 spans 15 amino acids. The CDR3 here is CASSLGGGARETQYF. The CDR3 nucleotides read TGCGCCAGCAGCTTGGGCGGGGGGGCCCGGGAGACCCAGTACTTC.

About this clone: In the same sample, other DNA sequences code for this CDR3. The chain employs TRBV5-1 and TRBJ2-7; the match to TRBD2 covers 8 bases. Per germline, CDR1 SGHRS and CDR2 YFSETQ. V was pared by 0 bases and J by 1 base, with 0 bases of the junction left unmatched. The CDR3 contains 14 residues. In DNA form, the CDR3 reads TGCGCCAGCAGCTTGGGACTAGCGTCCTACGAGCAGTACTTC. This sequence encodes CASSLGLASYEQYF.

The chain uses TRBV6-5 and TRBJ1-1; tentative D call: TRBD1 (5 bases). The V end was cut by 6 bases, the J end by 0 bases, with 11 bases between. The CDR3 totals 14 residues. Germline CDR1 MNHEY, CDR2 SVGAGI. DNA for the CDR3: TGTGCCAGCAGCCCGGACACCTTGAACACTGAAGCTTTCTTT. It is translated as CASSPDTLNTEAFF.